This T cell receptor (beta chain) was recorded in a study of Ad26.COV2.S vaccination and SARS-CoV-2 variants (dated by TCRdb to about 2021). Turning to the overall study: Donors in the vaccine arm were drawn from COV1001, a multicentre, randomized, double-blind, placebo-controlled phase I-IIa trial testing Ad26.COV2.S in healthy adults. Blinding of investigators to trial group allocation was maintained during experiments and outcome assessment. Participants in the trial were split at random into five groups of five each, receiving low-dose or high-dose Ad26.COV2.S once or twice, or else placebo on both occasions. Sequencing of the TCRbeta repertoire served to evaluate the specificity and breadth of SARS-CoV-2-reactive T cell receptors following Ad26.COV2.S vaccination. Ad26.COV2.S was administered intramuscularly at 5 x 10^10 or 1 x 10^11 viral particles, either as a single shot or as two shots given 56 days apart. A total of 32 samples were included in the TCR-sequenced set, comprising about 20 Ad26.COV2.S vaccine recipients, 5 placebo recipients and 8 SARS-CoV-2 convalescent individuals.

TCRbeta CDR3 regions were sequenced with the immunoSEQ Assay. After extraction, genomic DNA underwent amplification by bias-controlled multiplex PCR, followed by high-throughput sequencing. In the authors' own workflow: To quantify the absolute abundance of every unique TCRbeta CDR3 region, sequences were collapsed and filtered. T cell fraction was estimated by normalizing TCRbeta template counts to usable DNA, which was measured by amplifying reference genes present in all nucleated cells. Repertoire TCRs were annotated as SARS-CoV-2-specific when V gene, CDR3 amino acid sequence and J gene were exactly matched to a known reactive TCR set. The reference SARS-CoV-2 TCR set was derived from MIRA and filtered for enrichment in COVID-19-positive ImmuneCODE repertoires, a step that removed public or cross-reactive TCRs. Drawing on the MIRA antigens, annotated TCRs were analysed further at the level of specific ORF or position within ORF. Breadth was defined as annotated unique rearrangements over total unique productive rearrangements; depth was the summed frequency of those rearrangements. Group comparisons of TCR breadth used two-sided Wilcoxon rank-sum tests. Held by TCRdb, this immuneACCESS table contains in-frame sequences only and omits some clones. Under half of the omission traces to an unresolved V gene where checked; the cause of the rest is unknown. That table is the source of V, J and clone size, and D and trimming were worked out from the DNA. This sample lists around 250,000 clones; about 87% were detected once. Of the sample, about 3.5% is held by the ten largest clones.

The treatment or condition label on this specimen signifies: around 19 received Ad26.COV2.S at low or high dose, single or two shots; about 5 received placebo; per-sample allocation not given. For vaccine and placebo recipients, repertoires were sequenced using samples collected on day 63 after the first injection. Between 29 July and 7 August 2020, Cohort 1b enrolled about two dozen adults aged 18-55 years at one site in Boston, USA. Ad26.COV2.S was a replication-incompetent adenovirus type 26 vector expressing a prefusion-stabilized SARS-CoV-2 spike protein from the original Wuhan strain. V ends up 3 bases short and J 8 bases short, with an unmatched junction base count of 8. There are 15 amino acids in the CDR3, from cysteine to phenylalanine inclusive. Just the 45-base CDR3 DNA is kept, in frame starting at base 1. Looking up the germline V gene yields CDR1 SGHTA and CDR2 FQGNSA. Study-wide conclusions, independent of this receptor: Ad26.COV2.S recipients had higher spike-specific TCR breadth than placebo recipients (P = 0.0014). Comparing responses between vaccine doses or regimens was not something the study was powered to do. Vaccine and placebo recipients had similar non-spike TCR breadth, a finding consistent with the vaccine containing only spike. After vaccination, substantial breadth of spike-specific CD8+ and CD4+ T cell responses was reported. It was noted by the authors that total T cell responses may have been underestimated by the TCR breadth and depth analyses.

Note on this clone: Its antigen is not yet known. No clone much larger than this one lies a single base away; base qualities are absent.

The V and J genes are TRBV7-2 and TRBJ2-1, with 9 junctional bases fitting TRBD2. Sequenced material: peripheral blood, taken in a trial of Ad26.COV2.S vaccine versus placebo. This TCR was recovered from a person between 18 and 65 years old who received the Ad26.COV2.S COVID-19 vaccine or a placebo. The CDR3 is CASSFREGLAYEQFF. In nucleotide form, the sequence is TGTGCCAGCAGCTTCCGGGAGGGACTAGCTTATGAGCAGTTCTTC.